These T cell receptor beta chains were read from a single sample in a study of Ad26.COV2.S vaccination and SARS-CoV-2 variants. Assay: immunoSEQ multiplex PCR; the TCRdb copy retains only in-frame clones and omits some. The sample records around 300,000 clones, around nine tenths being singletons. Sample: peripheral blood, taken in a trial of Ad26.COV2.S vaccine versus placebo. The origin of the receptors is a person between 18 and 65 years old who received the Ad26.COV2.S COVID-19 vaccine or a placebo. Each CDR3 is given with its conserved first and last residue. The order of the fields is D gene, J gene, clone size, V gene, CDR3 DNA, CDR3 protein. A D gene is named only where the DNA matches it firmly. Rows give clone size only sometimes, using once, few, many, or a class for an expanded clone.

D gene: NA; J gene: TRBJ2-5; clone size: NA; V gene: TRBV6-2/TRBV6-3; CDR3 DNA: TGTGCCAGCAGTTACCCGGGAGCTAAAGAGACCCAGTACTTC; CDR3 protein: CASSYPGAKETQYF
D gene: TRBD2; J gene: TRBJ2-1; clone size: NA; V gene: TRBV12-5; CDR3 DNA: TGTGCTAGTGGTTTGTTATCAGGCGGGAGGTACTACAATGAGCAGTTCTTC; CDR3 protein: CASGLLSGGRYYNEQFF
D gene: NA; J gene: TRBJ2-5; clone size: NA; V gene: TRBV9; CDR3 DNA: TGTGCCAGCAGCGACCGGGACGGCCAAGAGACCCAGTACTTC; CDR3 protein: CASSDRDGQETQYF
D gene: TRBD1; J gene: TRBJ1-1; clone size: NA; V gene: TRBV10-3; CDR3 DNA: TGTGCCATCAGTGAGATTACAGGGGATGCTTTCTTT; CDR3 protein: CAISEITGDAFF
D gene: NA; J gene: TRBJ1-3; clone size: NA; V gene: TRBV9; CDR3 DNA: TGTGCCAGCAGCGTAGGGGGGGCCAACTCTGGAAACACCATATATTTT; CDR3 protein: CASSVGGANSGNTIYF
D gene: NA; J gene: TRBJ2-5; clone size: NA; V gene: TRBV3-1/TRBV3-2; CDR3 DNA: TGTGCCAGCAGCCTTCATCGGGGGACCCAGTACTTC; CDR3 protein: CASSLHRGTQYF
D gene: TRBD1; J gene: TRBJ1-6; clone size: few; V gene: TRBV6-5; CDR3 DNA: TGTGCCAGCAGTCAGGGGGCTCATTCACCCCTCCACTTT; CDR3 protein: CASSQGAHSPLHF
D gene: NA; J gene: TRBJ2-7; clone size: few; V gene: TRBV11-3; CDR3 DNA: TGTGCCAGCAGCTTATCTCCGGGCTACGAGCAGTACTTC; CDR3 protein: CASSLSPGYEQYF
D gene: NA; J gene: TRBJ1-6; clone size: NA; V gene: TRBV5-1; CDR3 DNA: TGCGCCAGCAGCCGAGGGACGGTTTCACCCCTCCACTTT; CDR3 protein: CASSRGTVSPLHF
D gene: NA; J gene: TRBJ1-5; clone size: NA; V gene: TRBV2; CDR3 DNA: TGTGCCAGCAGTGGGCGACCCTACAATGGCAATCAGCCCCAGCATTTT; CDR3 protein: CASSGRPYNGNQPQHF
D gene: TRBD1; J gene: TRBJ1-5; clone size: NA; V gene: TRBV10-3; CDR3 DNA: TGTGCCACCAAACCGGGACAGGGGGAATATCAGCCCCAGCATTTT; CDR3 protein: CATKPGQGEYQPQHF
D gene: NA; J gene: TRBJ1-1; clone size: NA; V gene: TRBV6-1; CDR3 DNA: TGTGCCAGCAGTGAAGAGCCGGCCGGGGCTGAAGCTTTCTTT; CDR3 protein: CASSEEPAGAEAFF
D gene: NA; J gene: TRBJ1-4; clone size: NA; V gene: TRBV9; CDR3 DNA: TGTGCCAGCAGCCCCTCTCTAGGCCGAACTAATGAAAAACTGTTTTTT; CDR3 protein: CASSPSLGRTNEKLFF
D gene: TRBD2; J gene: TRBJ2-2; clone size: NA; V gene: TRBV19; CDR3 DNA: TGTGCCAGTACCTCCCTAGCGGGGGTGAACACCGGGGAGCTGTTTTTT; CDR3 protein: CASTSLAGVNTGELFF
D gene: NA; J gene: TRBJ2-1; clone size: NA; V gene: TRBV6-5; CDR3 DNA: TGTGCCAGCAGTTTAAACTCCTACAATGAGCAGTTCTTC; CDR3 protein: CASSLNSYNEQFF
D gene: NA; J gene: TRBJ2-1; clone size: NA; V gene: TRBV9; CDR3 DNA: TGTGCCAGCAGCTCGAGACTGGCTCAGGGGAGTGAGCAGTTCTTC; CDR3 protein: CASSSRLAQGSEQFF
D gene: NA; J gene: TRBJ1-3; clone size: NA; V gene: TRBV19; CDR3 DNA: TGTGCCAGTATTACCCGCTCTGGAAACACCATATATTTT; CDR3 protein: CASITRSGNTIYF
D gene: TRBD1; J gene: TRBJ2-7; clone size: NA; V gene: TRBV12-3/TRBV12-4; CDR3 DNA: TGTGCCAGCAGTTTAGCGACAGGGAACGAGCAGTACTTC; CDR3 protein: CASSLATGNEQYF
D gene: TRBD1; J gene: TRBJ1-1; clone size: NA; V gene: TRBV5-1; CDR3 DNA: TGCGCCAGCAGCTTTCGGACAGGTAGCACTGAAGCTTTCTTT; CDR3 protein: CASSFRTGSTEAFF
D gene: NA; J gene: TRBJ1-1; clone size: NA; V gene: TRBV4-3; CDR3 DNA: TGCGCCAGCAGCCAAGGACAGCGATCGAACACTGAAGCTTTCTTT; CDR3 protein: CASSQGQRSNTEAFF
D gene: NA; J gene: TRBJ1-4; clone size: once; V gene: TRBV14; CDR3 DNA: TGTGCCAGCAGCCAATCCACACAGGGTCCGGAAAAACTGTTTTTT; CDR3 protein: CASSQSTQGPEKLFF
D gene: TRBD1; J gene: TRBJ1-5; clone size: NA; V gene: TRBV6-2/TRBV6-3; CDR3 DNA: TGTGCCAGCAGTTTACAGGGGGAGAATCAGCCCCAGCATTTT; CDR3 protein: CASSLQGENQPQHF
D gene: NA; J gene: TRBJ1-4; clone size: NA; V gene: TRBV29-1; CDR3 DNA: TGCAGCGTTGGGGGGGCGTCTAATGAAAAACTGTTTTTT; CDR3 protein: CSVGGASNEKLFF
D gene: NA; J gene: TRBJ2-5; clone size: NA; V gene: TRBV15; CDR3 DNA: TGTGCCACCAGCAGAGATCCCCCCCGGATGACCCCCCAAGAGACCCAGTACTTC; CDR3 protein: CATSRDPPRMTPQETQYF
D gene: TRBD1; J gene: TRBJ1-2; clone size: once; V gene: TRBV25-1; CDR3 DNA: TGTGCCAGCAGTGAACGGGGCAGGGGGATTGATGGCTACACCTTC; CDR3 protein: CASSERGRGIDGYTF